This TCR beta chain appears in the sequencing data of a study of early T cells in non-severe SARS-CoV-2 infection. This clonotype was seen many times. Individual cDNA molecules were tagged with unique molecular identifiers. TCRdb fed the 5' RACE reads into MiXCR, producing one record per CDR3 protein. The sample lists approximately 71,000 distinct CDR3 sequences, less than 15% seen once, with over 1.5% in the top ten. This CDR3 contains 13 residues. V shed 5 bases and J shed 5 bases, with 10 bases lying between them. Germline V lookup: CDR1 MNHEY, CDR2 SVGEGT. V is TRBV6-2 or TRBV6-3 and J is TRBJ2-1; D is possibly TRBD2 (5 bases). The sample was whole blood. The sequence came from an adult who was a healthcare worker with PCR-confirmed SARS-CoV-2 infection or an uninfected control (not recorded which). The CDR3 DNA reads as TGTGCCAGCAGTAGCCGGGGAGACAATGAGCAGTTCTTC. This encodes CASSSRGDNEQFF.